Listed here are 29 T cell receptor beta chains from one sample, sequenced in a study of B cell selection in AIRE deficiency. Assay used: immunoSEQ multiplex PCR; TCRdb lists only in-frame clones, some missing. The sample carries about 24,000 clones, nearly 98% recorded once. Sorting defined conventional CD4 T cells as CD4+CD127+. The sample taken for sequencing was conventional CD4+ T cells sorted from PBMCs. The source of these receptors is a human donor with AIRE deficiency.

This clone was counted once. The chain couples TRBV25-1 to TRBJ2-7; 9 bases match TRBD1. V lost 6 bases, J lost 5 bases, and 11 bases stayed unmatched. Germline V lookup: CDR1 MGHDK, CDR2 SYGVNS. The CDR3 consists of 15 residues. This CDR3 reads CASRLRDRVLHEQYF. CDR3 nucleotide sequence: TGTGCCAGCAGGCTCCGGGACAGGGTCCTCCACGAGCAGTACTTC.

The genes are TRBV28 and TRBJ2-3; D gene unclear. Looked up from germline, CDR1 is MDHEN and CDR2 is SYDVKM. V was clipped by 6 bases and J by 3 bases, with 4 bases between them. CDR3 size: 11 residues. CDR3 sequence (DNA): TGTGCCAGCAGAGAGACAGATACGCAGTATTTT. Protein: CASRETDTQYF.

V gene TRBV7-9 combines with J gene TRBJ2-5; 8 nucleotides line up with TRBD1. The CDR3 runs 15 residues. Germline V lookup: CDR1 SEHNR, CDR2 FQNEAQ (reference sequence). J lost 5 bases, V lost 2 bases, and 7 bases had no gene match. The CDR3 nucleotides are TGTGCCAGCAGCTTATCGGCAGGGGGCGCGGAGACCCAGTACTTC. Amino acids: CASSLSAGGAETQYF. Using reference TRBV7-9 and TRBJ2-5 for the parts outside the CDR3, the full variable domain is DTGVSQNPRHKITKRGQNVTFRCDPISEHNRLYWYRQTLGQGPEFLTYFQNEAQLEKSRLLSDRFSAERPKGSFSTLEIQRTEQGDSAMYLCASSLSAGGAETQYFGPGTRLLVL.

This rearrangement joins TRBV9 to TRBJ1-6, with D unclear. This CDR3 has 15 amino acids. Germline-derived CDR1 and CDR2 are SGDLS and YYNGEE. The germline V and J ends were trimmed by 0 bases and 5 bases, with 9 bases remaining between them. CDR3 in amino acids: CASSVADKHNSPLHF. The CDR3 nucleotides read TGTGCCAGCAGCGTAGCTGACAAGCATAATTCACCCCTCCACTTT.

V gene TRBV5-1 combines with J gene TRBJ2-3; no clear D. The germline V gene has CDR1 SGHRS and CDR2 YFSETQ. The ends were cut back, 3 bases at V and 6 bases at J, with 14 bases in the middle. The CDR3 length is 14 residues. CDR3: CASSSGGLSDTQYF. CDR3 DNA: TGCGCCAGCAGCTCCGGTGGCCTTTCCGATACGCAGTATTTT.

J is TRBJ2-2 and V is TRBV19; 14 positions match TRBD2. Germline trimming cut 5 bases from V and 7 bases from J; bases unmatched to any gene: 6. This CDR3 comprises 16 residues. Germline V lookup: CDR1 LNHDA, CDR2 SQIVND (reference sequence). CDR3 nucleotides: TGTGCCAGTAGTTTGGGACTAGCGGGAGCGAGCGGGGAGCTGTTTTTT. Translated: CASSLGLAGASGELFF.

This rearrangement joins TRBV4-2 to TRBJ2-2; 7 nucleotides agree with TRBD2. Germline CDR1 is LGHNA and CDR2 is YNFKEQ. Trimming took 2 bases from V and 4 from J; bases not matched to a gene: 10. This CDR3 comprises 17 residues. The CDR3 region is CASSQTAVASGTGELFF. The CDR3 DNA is TGTGCCAGCAGCCAAACCGCCGTCGCTAGCGGCACCGGGGAGCTGTTTTTT.

The chain couples TRBV29-1 to TRBJ1-2; D is undetermined. This CDR3 contains 14 residues. V was pared by 6 bases and J by 3 bases, with 17 bases between. CDR1 and CDR2 from the germline V gene are SQVTM and ANQGSEA. The DNA for the CDR3 is TGCAGCGTGGACTCCGCCAGATCGGACTATGGCTACACCTTC. The encoded protein is CSVDSARSDYGYTF.

This chain joins TRBV9 and TRBJ2-1; either TRBD1 or TRBD2 may supply D (6 bases each). The length of the CDR3 is 15 residues. Germline CDR1 is SGDLS and CDR2 is YYNGEE. The V and J ends lost 0 bases and 3 bases respectively, with 10 bases between them. The CDR3 DNA reads TGTGCCAGCAGCGTAGTGGGGGGCTTCTACAATGAGCAGTTCTTC. Its protein is CASSVVGGFYNEQFF.

In its sample, this clone was seen once. The chain combines TRBV11-1 with TRBJ2-2; D is uncertain. The CDR3 contains 16 residues. The V end was cut by 1 base, the J end by 4 bases, with 13 bases between. CDR1 is SGHAT, CDR2 FQDESV, per germline (reference sequence). This CDR3 is CASSLVAGPTTGELFF. The CDR3 DNA is TGTGCCAGCAGCTTAGTAGCAGGACCTACCACCGGGGAGCTGTTTTTT. The entire variable domain, with the rest obtained from reference TRBV11-1 and TRBJ2-2, is as follows: EAEVAQSPRYKITEKSQAVAFWCDPISGHATLYWYRQILGQGPELLVQFQDESVVDDSQLPKDRFSAERLKGVDSTLKIQPAELGDSAMYLCASSLVAGPTTGELFFGEGSRLTVL.

A single count supports this clone. The CDR3 coding sequence is TGTGCCAGCAGCAAACCGGGACAGCCCCTCTATGGCTACACCTTC. Translating gives CASSKPGQPLYGYTF. The genes are TRBV7-8 and TRBJ1-2; 7 nucleotides agree with TRBD1. The germline gives CDR1 SGHVS, CDR2 FQNEAQ. The CDR3 has 15 amino acids. V trimming: 5 bases; J trimming: 4 bases; junction bases outside the gene matches: 10.

The chain is built from TRBV10-2 and TRBJ2-3; D is unresolved. V was cut by 2 bases and J by 3 bases, with 9 bases left in between. CDR1 WSHSY and CDR2 SAAADI come from the germline V gene. The CDR3 covers 14 residues. The CDR3 region is CASSEIGVTDTQYF. CDR3 DNA sequence: TGCGCCAGCAGTGAGATTGGGGTTACAGATACGCAGTATTTT.

Written as DNA, the CDR3 is TGTGCCAGCAGCGTAGCGGCGGGAGCTAACTATGGCTACACCTTC. Encoded protein: CASSVAAGANYGYTF. This chain connects TRBV9 to TRBJ1-2; D unresolved. Germline CDR1 SGDLS, CDR2 YYNGEE. The CDR3 loop spans 15 amino acids. Trimming shortened V by 0 bases and J by 0 bases, and 9 bases separated the two germline ends.

This chain joins TRBV7-3 and TRBJ2-3, with D perhaps matching TRBD2 (7 bases). The CDR3 contains 15 residues. The germline V gene has CDR1 SGHTA and CDR2 FQGTGA. V was clipped by 2 bases and J by 2 bases, with 11 bases between them. For the CDR3, the DNA is TGTGCCAGCAGCTTACGGGGGGCACCCACAGATACGCAGTATTTT. Protein: CASSLRGAPTDTQYF.

V is TRBV7-7 and J is TRBJ2-7; D perhaps matches TRBD1 (8 bases). The V gene lost 5 bases and the J gene lost 6 bases, with 17 bases spanning the gap. Germline loops: CDR1 SSHAT, CDR2 FNYEAQ (reference sequence). The CDR3 runs 14 residues. CDR3 in amino acids: CASSPLQGGGEQYF. The CDR3 DNA follows: TGTGCCAGCAGCCCCCTACAGGGGGGGGGCGAGCAGTACTTC.

This clone was seen just once. The J gene is TRBJ2-2, the V gene TRBV7-9; D possibly corresponds to TRBD2 (6 bases). V was shortened by 8 bases and J by 3 bases, with 16 bases between the two germline ends. The germline V gene has CDR1 SEHNR and CDR2 FQNEAQ (reference sequence). The CDR3 consists of 15 residues. CDR3 protein: CASRSRGGDTGELFF. Written as DNA, the CDR3 is TGTGCCAGCCGCTCGCGGGGAGGCGACACCGGGGAGCTGTTTTTT. The entire variable domain, with the rest obtained from reference TRBV7-9 and TRBJ2-2, is as follows: DTGVSQNPRHKITKRGQNVTFRCDPISEHNRLYWYRQTLGQGPEFLTYFQNEAQLEKSRLLSDRFSAERPKGSFSTLEIQRTEQGDSAMYLCASRSRGGDTGELFFGEGSRLTVL.

This chain joins TRBV7-3 and TRBJ2-1; D might be TRBD1 (5 bases). Germline V gene sequence: CDR1 SGHTA, CDR2 FQGTGA. The CDR3 runs 14 residues. V lost 5 bases, J lost 2 bases, and 10 bases lay in between. In DNA, the CDR3 is TGTGCCAGCAGCCCAACGACAGCCTACAATGAGCAGTTCTTC. Protein product: CASSPTTAYNEQFF.

J is TRBJ2-7 and V is TRBV28; TRBD1 aligns across 8 bases. CDR3 length: 14 residues. Germline V lookup: CDR1 MDHEN, CDR2 SYDVKM. V lost 8 bases to trimming and J lost 4 bases; unmatched junction nucleotides: 10. CDR3 DNA sequence: TGTGCCAGCCACATGACAGGGGTGGGTTACGAGCAGTACTTC. Its translation: CASHMTGVGYEQYF.

The rearrangement uses TRBV11-2 and TRBJ2-1; a possible D gene is TRBD2 (6 bases). Germline lookup yields CDR1 SGHAT and CDR2 FQNNGV. Between the trimmed V and J ends, which lost 5 bases and 10 bases, there was a span of 15 bases. The CDR3 loop spans 13 amino acids. CDR3 residues: CASSAERTTEQFF. The CDR3 bases are TGTGCCAGCAGCGCTGAACGGACTACCGAGCAGTTCTTC.

The chain employs TRBV5-6 and TRBJ2-5; D uncertain. The V gene's germline CDR1 is SGHDT and CDR2 YYEEEE. Trimming stripped 0 bases from V and 5 bases from J, with 5 bases between. The CDR3 sequence is 12 residues long. The CDR3 DNA reads TGTGCCAGCAGCTTGGGGTGGGAGACCCAGTACTTC. It translates to CASSLGWETQYF.

V and J are TRBV5-1 and TRBJ2-1, with D possibly TRBD2 on 6 matching bases. This CDR3 region has 15 residues. Between the trimmed V and J ends, which lost 0 bases and 0 bases, there was a span of 7 bases. Germline values: CDR1 SGHRS, CDR2 YFSETQ. In DNA form, the CDR3 reads TGCGCCAGCAGCTTGGTCGGGAGCTCCTACAATGAGCAGTTCTTC. Translated, it gives CASSLVGSSYNEQFF.

This chain connects TRBV6-5 to TRBJ2-7; D might be TRBD1 (6 bases). This CDR3 comprises 15 residues. The germline CDR1 and CDR2 sequences are MNHEY and SVGAGI. Trimming removed 7 bases from V and 2 bases from J, with 18 bases in between. This CDR3 is CASKPTGTNPYEQYF. As DNA, the CDR3 is TGTGCCAGCAAACCAACAGGGACCAATCCCTACGAGCAGTACTTC.

Here the CDR3 reads CASSFTSGSPQGTQYF. The CDR3 DNA follows: TGTGCCAGCAGCTTTACTAGCGGGAGCCCTCAGGGTACGCAGTATTTT. This chain uses TRBV7-2 with TRBJ2-3; 11 bases match TRBD2. Losses at the gene ends were 3 bases for V and 8 bases for J; bases not matched to a gene: 10. Germline V gene data show CDR1 as SGHTA and CDR2 as FQGNSA. This CDR3 has 16 amino acids.

The V gene is TRBV19, the J gene TRBJ2-5, with TRBD1 identical over 8 bases. V gave up 4 bases and J gave up 3 bases; unmatched junction bases: 7. This CDR3 is built from 15 residues. Per germline, CDR1 LNHDA and CDR2 SQIVND (reference sequence). The CDR3: CASSSWTGNEETQYF. The CDR3 coding sequence is TGTGCCAGTAGTAGCTGGACAGGGAACGAAGAGACCCAGTACTTC.

The chain couples TRBV4-1 to TRBJ1-2; 7 bases align to TRBD1. After removal of 1 base from V and 3 bases from J, the junction contained 5 bases not matched to a gene. This CDR3 comprises 15 residues. Looked up from germline, CDR1 is MGHRA and CDR2 is YSYEKL. The CDR3 is CASSQVGRGDYGYTF. For the CDR3, the DNA is TGCGCCAGCAGCCAAGTTGGCAGGGGGGACTATGGCTACACCTTC.

The V call is TRBV28, the J call TRBJ1-2, with 9 bases matching TRBD1. This CDR3 spans 17 amino acids. Looked up from germline, CDR1 is MDHEN and CDR2 is SYDVKM. With 2 bases clipped from V and 4 bases from J, the junction kept 11 bases outside the gene matches. CDR3 amino acids: CASSLEAGTGNLYGYTF. The CDR3 nucleotides are TGTGCCAGCAGTTTAGAGGCCGGGACAGGGAACCTCTATGGCTACACCTTC.

The V call is TRBV7-9, the J call TRBJ2-5; D not resolved. Germline V gene lookup returns CDR1 SEHNR and CDR2 FQNEAQ (reference sequence). The CDR3 loop spans 14 amino acids. Trimming left V 1 base short and J 1 base short, with 7 bases between. In DNA form, the CDR3 reads TGTGCCAGCAGCTTAGGCAGCCTCCAAGAGACCCAGTACTTC. Protein: CASSLGSLQETQYF.

This chain joins TRBV2 and TRBJ1-1; possible D gene TRBD1, 6 bases. Looked up from germline, CDR1 is SNHLY and CDR2 is FYNNEI. Between the trimmed V and J ends, which lost 7 bases and 2 bases, there was a span of 11 bases. The CDR3 has 13 residues. CDR3 nucleotide sequence: TGTGCCAGCATTGAGGACAGAAACACTGAAGCTTTCTTT. It translates to CASIEDRNTEAFF. The full variable domain, its missing parts supplied by reference TRBV2 and TRBJ1-1, is EPEVTQTPSHQVTQMGQEVILRCVPISNHLYFYWYRQILGQKVEFLVSFYNNEISEKSEIFDDQFSVERPDGSNFTLKIRSTKLEDSAMYFCASIEDRNTEAFFGQGTRLTVV.

This clone was picked up one time. The rearrangement links TRBV6-1 to TRBJ2-5; no reliable D call. Germline CDR1 reads MNHNS; CDR2 reads SASEGT. CDR3 length equals 12 residues. V lost 4 bases, J lost 5 bases, and 8 bases lay in between. The CDR3 DNA reads as TGTGCCAGCAGTGTTCCGACGGAGACCCAGTACTTC. It codes for CASSVPTETQYF.